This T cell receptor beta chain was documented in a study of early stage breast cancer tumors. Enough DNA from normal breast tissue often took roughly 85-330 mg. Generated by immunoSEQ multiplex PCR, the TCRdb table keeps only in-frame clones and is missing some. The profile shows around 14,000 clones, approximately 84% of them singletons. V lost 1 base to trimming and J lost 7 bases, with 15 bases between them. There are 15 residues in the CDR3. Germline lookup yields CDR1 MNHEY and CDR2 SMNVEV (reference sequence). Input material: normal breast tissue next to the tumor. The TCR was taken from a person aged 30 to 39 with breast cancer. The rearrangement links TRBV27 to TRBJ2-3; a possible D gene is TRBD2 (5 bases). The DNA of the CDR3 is TGTGCCAGCAGTTTATATCCCCCGCTAGCATATACGCAGTATTTT. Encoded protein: CASSLYPPLAYTQYF.